This T cell receptor beta chain was identified in a study of blood T cell repertoires in COVID-19. The CDR3 has 15 residues. V lost 0 bases and J lost 0, with 9 bases in between. The germline CDR1 and CDR2 sequences are MNHEY and SVGAGI. Those who participated ranged in age from roughly 18 to 89 years and resided in 20 to 30 US areas. TCRdb's copy holds only in-frame clones and misses some; the assay was immunoSEQ multiplex PCR. In the table there are some 150,000 clones, 88% of which are singletons. This clone was counted a few times. This receptor was obtained from a woman younger than 45 with acute COVID-19. The chain recombines TRBV6-5 with TRBJ2-7; TRBD2 might be the D (6 bases). Input material: PBMCs or T cells enriched from blood (not recorded which). CDR3 amino acids: CASSYSTGSSYEQYF. The CDR3 DNA reads as TGTGCCAGCAGTTACTCGACCGGGAGCTCCTACGAGCAGTACTTC.